Sequencing of this T cell receptor beta chain was carried out in a study of T cells after yellow fever vaccination. Study-wide results and limits: A small proportion of clonotypes was detected in both the CD4 and CD8 compartments.

TCRdb reprocessed the 5' RACE reads with MiXCR, giving one entry per CDR3 protein. This table holds about 330,000 distinct CDR3 sequences, 8% to 9.5% found once. On this clonotype: Its antigen is unknown.

Germline assignment: CDR1 SGHRS and CDR2 YFSETQ. The V and J ends lost 4 bases and 4 bases respectively, with 20 bases between them. This CDR3 contains 16 residues. V is TRBV5-1 and J is TRBJ1-2, with D tentatively TRBD1 (5 bases). The TCR originated in a man between 18 and 35 years old who received the YFV17D yellow fever vaccine. The sequences come from PBMCs, collected about 41 days after the first yellow fever vaccination. The CDR3 region has the DNA TGCGCCAGCAGCCTACCGGAGGGGTATAGTTTCTATGGCTACACCTTC. Protein: CASSLPEGYSFYGYTF. Full variable domain (rest looked up from reference TRBV5-1 and TRBJ1-2): KAGVTQTPRYLIKTRGQQVTLSCSPISGHRSVSWYQQTPGQGLQFLFEYFSETQRNKGNFPGRFSGRQFSNSRSEMNVSTLELGDSALYLCASSLPEGYSFYGYTFGSGTRLTVV.